The rows below give T cell receptor beta chains drawn from one sample of a study of blood T cell repertoires in COVID-19. Clones were sequenced by immunoSEQ multiplex PCR, and TCRdb holds only the in-frame ones, with some missing. The sample holds 200,000 to 250,000 clones, about 85% seen once. Sequenced: peripheral blood. The receptors shown here come from a woman between 50 and 59 years old with COVID-19, enrolled during active disease. Both conserved end residues are part of each CDR3. A D gene is named only where the DNA matches it firmly. The size field is filled for only some rows; it gives once, few, many or a size class.

>-|-|TRBV28|TRBJ2-5
TGTGCCAGCAGTTTAGGTGGACAAAGACGGGAGACCCAGTACTTC
CASSLGGQRRETQYF
>-|-|TRBV12-5|TRBJ2-3
TGTGCTAGTGGTCCCCCGGGAGTGTATACGCAGTATTTT
CASGPPGVYTQYF
>-|-|TRBV1|TRBJ2-5
TGCACCAGCAGCCGGAGGAGTAGCGGGGGTCTCGAAGAGACCCAGTACTTC
CTSSRRSSGGLEETQYF
>-|few|TRBV20-1|TRBJ1-2
TGCAGTGCTAGTCGGGACACCAACTATGGCTACACCTTC
CSASRDTNYGYTF
>-|-|TRBV30|TRBJ1-4
TGTGCCTGGGTCCGTGACAGCAATGAAAAACTGTTTTTT
CAWVRDSNEKLFF
>TRBD1|-|TRBV5-1|TRBJ1-6
TGCGCCAGCAGCTTAGCCGGGACAGGGAGATCACCCCTCCACTTT
CASSLAGTGRSPLHF
>TRBD2|-|TRBV5-4|TRBJ2-3
TGTGCCAGTTGGACTAGCGGGGGCGATACGCAGTATTTT
CASWTSGGDTQYF
>TRBD1|-|TRBV5-4|TRBJ1-1
TGTGCCAGCAGCTTGGACAGGGGGCGAACTGAAGCTTTCTTT
CASSLDRGRTEAFF
>-|once|TRBV12-3/TRBV12-4|TRBJ2-1
TGTGCCAGCAGCCTATTTAATGAGCAGTTCTTC
CASSLFNEQFF
>TRBD1|-|TRBV6-6|TRBJ1-6
TGTGCCAGCAGTCCCGGGAGGGGGCAGGCCCTCGACCTTAATTCACCCCTCCACTTT
CASSPGRGQALDLNSPLHF
>-|-|TRBV1|TRBJ1-3
TGCACCAGCAGCCAAGATGGGGGGGGCAAAAGCTCCGGAAACACCATATATTTT
CTSSQDGGGKSSGNTIYF
>TRBD2|-|TRBV5-4|TRBJ2-2
TGTGCCAGCAGCCGGACTAGCGCGAACACCGGGGAGCTGTTTTTT
CASSRTSANTGELFF
>TRBD1|-|TRBV10-1|TRBJ1-4
TGCGCCAGCAGTCTAGCTGACAGGGTAAATGAAAAACTGTTTTTT
CASSLADRVNEKLFF
>-|-|TRBV27|TRBJ1-6
TGTGCCAGCAGTCTCAGGGTTTATTCACCCCTCCACTTT
CASSLRVYSPLHF
>-|-|TRBV27|TRBJ1-1
TGTGCCAGCAGTTTATGGCAGGGCGCACCTGAAGCTTTCTTT
CASSLWQGAPEAFF
>TRBD2|-|TRBV10-2|TRBJ2-5
TGCGCCAGCAGTGAGGGGACTAGCGGGGGGTTACAAGAGACCCAGTACTTC
CASSEGTSGGLQETQYF
>TRBD1|once|TRBV5-6|TRBJ1-1
TGTGCCAGCAGCTTTTACAGGGGACAGGGGACTGAAGCTTTCTTT
CASSFYRGQGTEAFF
>-|-|TRBV19|TRBJ2-4
TGTGCCAGTAGTATAGGGACATTTGGCATTCAGTACTTC
CASSIGTFGIQYF
>-|-|TRBV5-1|TRBJ1-1
TGCGCCAGCAGCTTGATACTGGGAGGCACTGAAGCTTTCTTT
CASSLILGGTEAFF
>TRBD1|-|TRBV29-1|TRBJ1-2
TGCAGCGGATATGACAGGGACCCTGGCTACACCTTC
CSGYDRDPGYTF
>-|-|TRBV18|TRBJ1-1
TGTGCCAGCTCACCACCGGGCAGGGCTAGCACTGAAGCTTTCTTT
CASSPPGRASTEAFF
>-|-|TRBV19|TRBJ2-1
TGTGCCAGTAGGCCGACAGGCTTCTACAATGAGCAGTTCTTC
CASRPTGFYNEQFF
>-|-|TRBV7-6|TRBJ1-1
TGTGCCAGCAGCTTACTCAGGGGAATGAACACTGAAGCTTTCTTT
CASSLLRGMNTEAFF
>TRBD1|-|TRBV7-6|TRBJ1-2
TGTGCCAGCAGCTTAGTTCCGAGACAGGGGGAAGGCTACACCTTC
CASSLVPRQGEGYTF
>-|-|TRBV19|TRBJ1-3
TGTGCCAGTAGTATGATGGGGCCCGGGGGCATATATTTT
CASSMMGPGGIYF
>-|-|TRBV19|TRBJ1-2
TGTGCCAGTAGACTCGGGGGCTACACCTTC
CASRLGGYTF
>-|-|TRBV7-6|TRBJ1-1
TGTGCCAGCAGCTTGGGGGCGAACACTGAAGCTTTCTTT
CASSLGANTEAFF
>TRBD2|-|TRBV10-2|TRBJ2-2
TGCGCCAGCCGCGGGGGAGCTACCGGGGAGCTGTTTTTT
CASRGGATGELFF
>TRBD1|-|TRBV6-6|TRBJ1-5
TGTGCCAGCAGTTACTCTGCACAGGGGACTCATCAGCCCCAGCATTTT
CASSYSAQGTHQPQHF
>-|-|TRBV4-3|TRBJ2-4
TGCGCCAGCAGCCAAGGGAGGGGGCAGAGGGACATTCAGTACTTC
CASSQGRGQRDIQYF
>TRBD1|once|TRBV11-3|TRBJ2-3
TGTGCCAGCAGCTCGGACAGGGGGCGCACAGATACGCAGTATTTT
CASSSDRGRTDTQYF
>TRBD1|once|TRBV18|TRBJ1-2
TGTGCCAGCTCGCCCGACAGGGACTATGGCTACACCTTC
CASSPDRDYGYTF
>-|once|TRBV5-1|TRBJ2-3
TGCGCCAGCAGCTTAACCGCGGGGAGGTTGACAGATACGCAGTATTTT
CASSLTAGRLTDTQYF
>-|-|TRBV6-5|TRBJ1-6
TGTGCCAGCATGATGGGGCATTCACCCCTCCACTTT
CASMMGHSPLHF
>TRBD1|once|TRBV6-1|TRBJ1-1
TGTGCCAGCAGTGAAGCACAGGGGACTGAAGCTTTCTTT
CASSEAQGTEAFF
>-|-|TRBV5-5|TRBJ1-3
TGTGCCAGCTTACCGACAGGCGGAAACACCATATATTTT
CASLPTGGNTIYF
>-|-|TRBV24-1|TRBJ2-3
TGTGCCACCAGTACTTACACAGATACGCAGTATTTT
CATSTYTDTQYF
>TRBD2|-|TRBV10-2|TRBJ2-7
TGCGCCAGCGGAGGCGGGGGGAACGAGCAGTACTTC
CASGGGGNEQYF
>-|once|TRBV7-9|TRBJ1-1
TGTGCCAGCAGTTCCGGGACACTGAACACTGAAGCTTTCTTT
CASSSGTLNTEAFF
>-|-|TRBV19|TRBJ2-1
TGTGCCACTCGACAAGGAACCAACAATGAGCAGTTCTTC
CATRQGTNNEQFF